A selection of T cell receptor beta chains follows, all from one sample in a study of blood T cell repertoires in COVID-19. TCRdb keeps only in-frame clones here, not all; method: immunoSEQ multiplex PCR. The sample lists roughly 400,000 clones, 91% occurring once. The sample comprised PBMCs or T cells enriched from blood (not recorded which). Source of these receptors: a woman aged 40-49 years who had been exposed to COVID-19. Both conserved end residues are part of each CDR3.

v_call cdr3_aa
TRBV5-4 CASSFKKGQGADTQYF
TRBV5-1 CASSLIGETQYF
TRBV7-9 CASRQGHNEKLFF
TRBV7-2 CASSSPETLDPGELFF
TRBV7-9 CASSSPGTGGLNQPQHF
TRBV29-1 CSVGGHNQPQHF
TRBV11-2 CASSFNRNTEAFF
TRBV5-1 CASSGQTYNEQFF
TRBV5-1 CASSLTGVDVLYEQYF
TRBV12-3/TRBV12-4 CASRPGIAYEQYF
TRBV11-3 CASSSITDTQYF
TRBV6-1 CASSEGGYGDYNEKLFF
TRBV19 CASERASGGYQPQHF
TRBV3-1/TRBV3-2 CASSPPQVRGYTF
TRBV6-5 CASSYTGQGGDQPQHF
TRBV18 CASSHTGVLSPHQPQHF
TRBV7-8 CASSLEGPSYTDTQYF
TRBV24-1 CATSDRGGEQYF
TRBV20-1 CSASGGVLNTEAFF
TRBV19 CASSISSAGNNQPQHF
TRBV15 CATTADTGELFF
TRBV6-2/TRBV6-3 CASSYPGVYEQYF
TRBV29-1 CSVGNLNTEAFF
TRBV19 CASSIHPGRGSTGQNTEAFF
TRBV24-1 CATSDGQGFLGELFF
TRBV7-2 CASSYQGLGYTF
TRBV7-3 CASSLDGGPYEQYF
TRBV15 CATSETVANYGYTF
TRBV7-9 CASSFGRRYGYTF
TRBV6-5 CASSGRLNEKLFF
TRBV5-5 CASSFDYYEQYF
TRBV23-1 CASSQPQGTSGNTIYF
TRBV5-1 CASSRSQETQYF
TRBV7-2 CASSPGKGAGYNEQFF
TRBV6-5 CASSYGGTLSGNTIYF
TRBV19 CASNSGGSTDTQYF